One and the same sample provided the 4 T cell receptor beta chains below, sequenced in a study of cytomegalovirus exposure and HLA in healthy donors. PCR primers comprised 60 Vbeta and 13 Jbeta primers. Sequencing was performed with immunoSEQ multiplex PCR; in TCRdb, only in-frame clones are kept and a portion is missing. The sample consists of about 98,000 clones, more than 60% of them appearing once. The sample comprised PBMCs. The source of these receptors is a man younger than 35 in good health and CMV-seropositive.

The gene calls are TRBV28 and TRBJ1-2, with TRBD1 identical over 9 bases. V lost 5 bases, J lost 5 bases, and 12 bases stayed unmatched. Germline CDR1 and CDR2: MDHEN and SYDVKM. The CDR3 totals 16 residues. Written as DNA, the CDR3 is TGTGCCAGCAGTAGGGACAGGGCTTCCCCCTTTTATGGCTACACCTTC. The encoded protein is CASSRDRASPFYGYTF.

J is TRBJ1-1 and V is TRBV7-9; the D gene is possibly TRBD1 (5 bases). The CDR3 is 15 amino acids. Germline loops: CDR1 SEHNR, CDR2 FQNEAQ (reference sequence). The V end was cut by 6 bases, the J end by 3 bases, with 17 bases between. The CDR3 nucleotides read TGTGCCAGCAGAAGCCCCGATGGGGCGGACACTGAAGCTTTCTTT. Its protein is CASRSPDGADTEAFF.

The chain couples TRBV5-4 to TRBJ1-6; no clear D gene. Trimming removed 4 bases from V and 7 bases from J, with 12 bases in between. The CDR3 extends over 14 amino acids. Germline CDR1 is SGHNT and CDR2 is YYREEE (reference sequence). This CDR3 is CASSPRPSNSPLHF. The DNA for the CDR3 is TGTGCCAGCAGCCCGCGGCCGTCGAATTCACCCCTCCACTTT. Variable domain in full (rest from reference TRBV5-4 and TRBJ1-6): ETGVTQSPTHLIKTRGQQVTLRCSSQSGHNTVSWYQQALGQGPQFIFQYYREEENGRGNFPPRFSGLQFPNYSSELNVNALELDDSALYLCASSPRPSNSPLHFGNGTRLTVT.

This clone was seen more than once but under ten times. The J gene is TRBJ2-5, the V gene TRBV7-9; TRBD1 is a possible D gene (6 bases). Germline CDR1 is SEHNR and CDR2 is FQNEAQ (reference sequence). V gave up 0 bases and J gave up 2 bases, with 10 bases separating them. This CDR3 region has 15 residues. CDR3 in DNA: TGTGCCAGCAGCTTAGCTCAGGGGCGGCAAGAGACCCAGTACTTC. Protein product: CASSLAQGRQETQYF.